These T cell receptor beta chains were read from a single sample in a study of blood T cell repertoires in COVID-19. Assay: immunoSEQ multiplex PCR; the TCRdb copy retains only in-frame clones and omits some. The table shows 450,000 to 500,000 clones, with roughly 87% occurring only once. Sequencing was done on a sample of PBMCs or T cells enriched from blood (not recorded which). These receptors all come from a woman between 18 and 30 years old who had recovered from COVID-19. Both conserved end residues are part of each CDR3. Each record gives: CDR3 length, J gene, D gene, V gene, CDR3 protein, CDR3 DNA. D genes are given only for firm matches.

11,TRBJ2-1,TRBD1,TRBV2,CASSWDRGSVF,TGTGCCAGCAGTTGGGACAGGGGGTCGGTCTTC
16,TRBJ2-7,-,TRBV6-1,CASSEGIGTGPYEQYF,TGTGCCAGCAGTGAAGGGATCGGGACTGGACCATACGAGCAGTACTTC
15,TRBJ2-1,TRBD2,TRBV24-1,CATSRGTSGLNEQFF,TGTGCCACCAGCCGCGGGACTAGCGGGCTCAATGAGCAGTTCTTC
17,TRBJ1-1,-,TRBV5-5,CASSFLPTGGGNTEAFF,TGTGCCAGCAGCTTCCTACCTACTGGGGGAGGGAACACTGAAGCTTTCTTT
14,TRBJ1-6,-,TRBV2,CASTQEAGRSPLHF,TGTGCCAGCACCCAAGAGGCAGGGAGGTCACCCCTCCACTTT
17,TRBJ2-1,TRBD1,TRBV10-2,CASRRQGVDSSYNEQFF,TGCGCCAGCAGAAGGCAGGGGGTGGATTCCTCCTACAATGAGCAGTTCTTC
14,TRBJ1-5,-,TRBV7-9,CASSPTETNQPQHF,TGTGCCAGCAGCCCGACGGAGACCAATCAGCCCCAGCATTTT
13,TRBJ1-5,-,TRBV12-3/TRBV12-4,CASSGSGNQPQHF,TGTGCCAGCTCAGGTTCCGGCAATCAGCCCCAGCATTTT
16,TRBJ1-2,TRBD1,TRBV5-1,CASTLDRGAVNYGYTF,TGCGCCAGCACCCTGGACAGGGGGGCGGTGAACTATGGCTACACCTTC
14,TRBJ2-1,-,TRBV18,CASSDSWGDNEQFF,TGTGCCAGCTCCGATTCGTGGGGGGACAATGAGCAGTTCTTC
14,TRBJ2-5,-,TRBV5-6,CASSSLGGQETQYF,TGTGCCAGCAGCTCCCTCGGGGGTCAGGAGACCCAGTACTTC
15,TRBJ1-4,TRBD1,TRBV7-9,CASSPQGFTNEKLFF,TGTGCCAGCAGCCCACAGGGGTTCACTAATGAAAAACTGTTTTTT
16,TRBJ1-1,TRBD1,TRBV7-8,CASSLGRGQVVTEAFF,TGTGCCAGCAGCTTAGGAAGGGGACAGGTGGTAACTGAAGCTTTCTTT
15,TRBJ2-7,TRBD1,TRBV13,CASSSLDRDSYEQYF,TGTGCCAGCAGCTCGCTTGACAGGGATTCCTACGAGCAGTACTTC
16,TRBJ1-4,TRBD1,TRBV7-9,CASSTRTGALNEKLFF,TGTGCCAGCAGCACTCGGACAGGGGCCCTTAATGAAAAACTGTTTTTT